This T cell receptor beta chain was identified during a study of shared clonotypes between healthy human individuals. As regards this clone: The antigen is unknown.

TCRdb's table, derived via immunoSEQ multiplex PCR, lists solely in-frame clones and lacks some. Among approximately 320,000 clones listed, around 86% were seen once. This CDR3 spans 15 amino acids. The trim removed 4 bases at V and 7 bases at J, leaving 11 bases unmatched. Germline lookup yields CDR1 MDHEN and CDR2 SYDVKM. Whole-study results and caveats: Represented diversity, genetic and exposure-history alike, was limited by few donors.

Sequencing was performed on memory CD8+ T cells sorted from blood. Subset meaning: CD45RO+ cells pooled with CCR7-negative TemRA cells. V and J are TRBV28 and TRBJ2-7; 9 bases line up with TRBD1. The clonotype was recovered from a man between 18 and 29 years old in good health. The CDR3 DNA reads as TGTGCCAGCAGTTCCCGGACAGGGGATACGGGGGAGCAGTACTTC. Translating gives CASSSRTGDTGEQYF.